The rows below give T cell receptor beta chains drawn from one sample of a study of T cell repertoires in cytomegalovirus infection. TCRdb redid the calling of the reads with MiXCR, one entry per CDR3 protein. The profile shows hundreds of thousands of distinct CDR3 sequences, about 33% of them singletons. These receptors' antigens are unknown. Source: cultured PBMCs, taken from culture after CMV antigen stimulation. The source of these receptors is a human donor in good health (CMV status not recorded). Some clones in this sample may be carry-over from other donors' samples. The CDR3 runs from the conserved cysteine through the conserved F or W. The D gene is left open where the match is weak. The size of a clone is reported for some rows only, either as once, few or many, or as a class for expanded clones.

abundance,j_gene,d_gene,v_gene,CDR3nt,CDR3aa
-,TRBJ2-2,-,TRBV5-1,TGCGCCAGCAGCGAAGCAGGGCGGCCCACCGGGGAGCTGTTTTTT,CASSEAGRPTGELFF
few,TRBJ2-3,TRBD1,TRBV4-3,TGCGCCAGCAGCCAAGATACAGACAGGGCGGATACGCAGTATTTT,CASSQDTDRADTQYF
-,TRBJ2-3,-,TRBV20-1,TGCAGTGCTAGAGTATCGAAGCGGTTCGTCGCTACGCAGTATTTT,CSARVSKRFVATQYF
-,TRBJ2-1,TRBD1,TRBV5-1,TGCGCCAGCAGGGAGGACAGGGGGCGTCTTGGTGAGCAGTTCTTC,CASREDRGRLGEQFF
-,TRBJ2-5,TRBD1,TRBV7-7,TGTGCTAGCAGCTTAGTAGGGGGACAGAGCCAAGAGACCCAGTACTTC,CASSLVGGQSQETQYF
-,TRBJ2-2,-,TRBV5-3,TGTGCCAGCAGCTTGCTTCTCACAGGGACGACCACCGGGGAGCTGTTTTTT,CASSLLLTGTTTGELFF
-,TRBJ2-1,TRBD2,TRBV6-2/TRBV6-3,TGTGCCAGCAGTTATAGACTAGCGGGAGGCAACAATGAGCAGTTCTTC,CASSYRLAGGNNEQFF
-,TRBJ2-7,-,TRBV28,TGTGCCGTTACGGGCCCGGGGGCTGACAGCTCCTACGAGCAGTACTTC,CAVTGPGADSSYEQYF
-,TRBJ1-2,-,TRBV27,TGTGCCAGCAGGAGGGGGGGCAGCTATGGCTACACCTTC,CASRRGGSYGYTF
-,TRBJ1-2,-,TRBV27,TGTGCCAGCAATTCCGCCGGAGGCCTTGGCTACACCTTC,CASNSAGGLGYTF